The present T cell receptor (beta chain) was sequenced within a study of blood T cells in healthy people across ages. This clonotype has more than one count but fewer than ten. CDR3 size: 17 residues. Germline CDR1 is LGHNA and CDR2 is YNFKEQ. J gave up 0 bases and V 4 bases, and 7 bases lay outside the gene matches. Primers used in a second PCR of about 7 to 12 cycles were a sample-barcoded 5' primer and a J-beta primer mix. With 12 random nucleotides, a template-switch adaptor tagged each individual cDNA molecule. Each sample provided no less than 2.5 million CDR3-containing paired-end reads. TCRdb passed the 5' RACE reads through MiXCR, listing each CDR3 protein once. The data contain over 600,000 distinct CDR3 sequences, about 45% of them singletons. At least 6 million PBMCs were isolated per sample. Total RNA extraction produced at least 5.5 micrograms (per sample) for the study.

The sequence was obtained from a man older than 75 in good health. This chain joins TRBV4-2 and TRBJ2-7; 12 bases are shared with TRBD2. The sequenced sample consisted of blood. CDR3 bases: TGTGCCAGCAGCCCGCGACTAGCGGGAGCCCTCTCCTACGAGCAGTACTTC. Translated: CASSPRLAGALSYEQYF.